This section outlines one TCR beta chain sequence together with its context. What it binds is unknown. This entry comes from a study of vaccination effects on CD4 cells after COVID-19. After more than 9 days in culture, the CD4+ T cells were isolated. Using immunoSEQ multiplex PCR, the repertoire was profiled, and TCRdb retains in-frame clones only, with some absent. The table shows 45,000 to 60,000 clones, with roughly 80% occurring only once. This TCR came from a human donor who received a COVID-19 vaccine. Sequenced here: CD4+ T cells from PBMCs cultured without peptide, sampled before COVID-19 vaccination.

Here the CDR3 reads CASSSGTGFTNVLTF. The CDR3 DNA follows: TGTGCCAGCTCTAGCGGGACAGGGTTTACCAACGTCCTGACTTTC. The rearrangement uses TRBV6-6 and TRBJ2-6; D may be TRBD1 or TRBD2 (9 bases each). In germline, CDR1 is MNHNY, CDR2 SVGAGI (reference sequence). This CDR3 has 15 amino acids. V was shortened by 8 bases and J by 8 bases, with 19 bases between the two germline ends.